One and the same sample provided the 18 T cell receptor beta chains below, sequenced in a study of T cell changes during pregnancy in multiple sclerosis. Profiled with immunoSEQ multiplex PCR; TCRdb holds only in-frame clones, not every one. The table includes 65,000 to 95,000 clones, 90% to 95% detected once. The sample was peripheral blood, taken after pregnancy. The receptors come from a female donor in good health, enrolled as a control in a pregnancy study.

V usage is TRBV28 and J usage is TRBJ2-7; 8 bases line up with TRBD2. CDR1 and CDR2 from the germline V gene are MDHEN and SYDVKM. J was trimmed by 4 bases and V by 2 bases; bases with no gene match: 4. This CDR3 comprises 14 residues. The CDR3 sequence: CASSLAGGIYEQYF. The CDR3 DNA is TGTGCCAGCAGTTTAGCGGGGGGTATTTACGAGCAGTACTTC.

The rearrangement joins TRBV6-5 to TRBJ1-1, with D maybe TRBD1 (5 bases). The CDR3 is made up of 15 amino acids. Trimming shortened V by 5 bases and J by 0 bases, and 13 bases separated the two germline ends. CDR1 is MNHEY and CDR2 is SVGAGI in the germline V gene. The CDR3 sequence: CASSITQVVNTEAFF. CDR3 DNA: TGTGCCAGCAGTATAACACAGGTGGTGAACACTGAAGCTTTCTTT.

This sequence joins TRBV19 and TRBJ2-5; D possibly corresponds to TRBD1 (5 bases). The germline V gene has CDR1 LNHDA and CDR2 SQIVND (reference sequence). Trimming shortened V by 5 bases and J by 4 bases, and 14 bases separated the two germline ends. The CDR3 sequence is 14 residues long. CDR3 sequence: CASSPQTVGETQYF. CDR3 DNA sequence: TGTGCCAGTAGTCCGCAGACAGTCGGAGAGACCCAGTACTTC.

J is TRBJ2-7 and V is TRBV10-3, with TRBD2 identical over 13 bases. Germline V lookup: CDR1 ENHRY, CDR2 SYGVKD. This CDR3 region has 15 residues. V lost 2 bases, J lost 2 bases, and 0 bases stayed unmatched. The chain's CDR3 is CAISEGLAGAYEQYF. CDR3 bases: TGTGCCATCAGTGAGGGACTAGCGGGAGCCTACGAGCAGTACTTC.

The chain uses TRBV7-9 and TRBJ1-1; no reliable D call. The CDR3 spans 11 residues. Trimming took 7 bases from V and 0 from J, leaving 3 bases between them. Looked up from germline, CDR1 is SEHNR and CDR2 is FQNEAQ (reference sequence). DNA of the CDR3: TGTGCCAGCATCGTGAACACTGAAGCTTTCTTT. This translates into CASIVNTEAFF. Together with reference TRBV7-9 and TRBJ1-1, the CDR3 gives the full variable domain: DTGVSQNPRHKITKRGQNVTFRCDPISEHNRLYWYRQTLGQGPEFLTYFQNEAQLEKSRLLSDRFSAERPKGSFSTLEIQRTEQGDSAMYLCASIVNTEAFFGQGTRLTVV.

The chain recombines TRBV5-1 with TRBJ1-1, with 7 bases fitting TRBD1. V was clipped by 0 bases and J by 5 bases; unmatched bases: 4. The germline CDR1 and CDR2 sequences are SGHRS and YFSETQ. CDR3 length: 14 amino acids. For the CDR3, the DNA is TGCGCCAGCAGCTTGGGACAGGGACGAACTGAAGCTTTCTTT. Its translation is CASSLGQGRTEAFF.

The gene calls are TRBV19 and TRBJ1-5; TRBD1 is a possible D gene (6 bases). This CDR3 has 17 amino acids. Germline CDR1 is LNHDA and CDR2 is SQIVND (reference sequence). V lost 5 bases, J lost 0 bases, and 17 bases lay in between. CDR3 region: CASSGGWTAYSNQPQHF. The DNA for the CDR3 is TGTGCCAGTAGTGGGGGTTGGACAGCTTATAGCAATCAGCCCCAGCATTTT.

This chain links TRBV28 with TRBJ1-1; 8 bases are a match to TRBD1. CDR1 and CDR2 (germline): MDHEN, SYDVKM. This CDR3 spans 11 amino acids. With 4 bases clipped from V and 8 bases from J, the junction kept 0 bases outside the gene matches. The CDR3 spells CASSWDREAFF. CDR3 coding DNA: TGTGCCAGCAGTTGGGACAGGGAAGCTTTCTTT.

The chain combines TRBV28 with TRBJ1-2; the D is unclear. The CDR3 length is 12 residues. V lost 6 bases and J lost 5, with 10 bases in between. Looked up from germline, CDR1 is MDHEN and CDR2 is SYDVKM. CDR3 nucleotide sequence: TGTGCCAGCAGCCCTAGGAAGTATGGCTACACCTTC. Protein product: CASSPRKYGYTF.

The rearrangement uses TRBV5-6 and TRBJ1-1; D uncertain. CDR3 length: 11 residues. CDR1 and CDR2 from the germline V gene are SGHDT and YYEEEE. Trimming stripped 5 bases from V and 8 bases from J, with 10 bases between. Here the CDR3 DNA reads TGTGCCAGCAGTCTGTTGGCCGAAGCTTTCTTT. Amino acid sequence: CASSLLAEAFF.

The chain links TRBV7-9 to TRBJ1-4, with 7 bases fitting TRBD1. This CDR3 has 15 amino acids. V shed 1 base and J 7 bases; nucleotides not matched to a gene: 6. Germline lookup yields CDR1 SEHNR and CDR2 FQNEAQ (reference sequence). CDR3 coding DNA: TGTGCCAGCAGCTTAGGGGACAGAGGGGTTGAAAAACTGTTTTTT. Translated, it gives CASSLGDRGVEKLFF.

The chain has TRBV30 and TRBJ2-7, with 7 bases aligning to TRBD1. The V and J ends lost 6 bases and 2 bases, in that order; junction bases with no gene match: 7. CDR3 size: 13 residues. In germline, CDR1 is GTSNPN, CDR2 SVGIG (reference sequence). As DNA, the CDR3 is TGTGCCTGCACCCGACAGGGCCCCTACGAGCAGTACTTC. Translating gives CACTRQGPYEQYF.

This clone was found once. The chain joins TRBV9 to TRBJ2-2; 8 bases agree with TRBD2. The CDR3 loop spans 15 amino acids. Trimming took 1 base from V and 7 from J; bases not matched to a gene: 6. Germline V lookup: CDR1 SGDLS, CDR2 YYNGEE. In nucleotides, the CDR3 is TGTGCCAGCAGCGTACCGGGGGGGCCTGGCGGGGAGCTGTTTTTT. It codes for CASSVPGGPGGELFF.

This clone was recorded once. The sample contains more than one DNA sequence encoding this CDR3. The chain employs TRBV4-2 and TRBJ2-1; possibly TRBD2 for D (6 bases). The CDR3 length is 13 residues. Trimming stripped 4 bases from V and 4 bases from J, with 8 bases between. The germline gives CDR1 LGHNA, CDR2 YNFKEQ. The CDR3 is CASSRGGYNEQFF. The CDR3 region has the DNA TGTGCCAGCAGCCGAGGAGGGTACAATGAGCAGTTCTTC.

The chain combines TRBV7-2 with TRBJ2-2; 10 nucleotides line up with TRBD2. The junction had 8 bases not matched to a gene; V was cut back by 3 bases and J by 4 bases. There are 17 residues in the CDR3. CDR1 and CDR2 (germline): SGHTA, FQGNSA. Here the CDR3 DNA reads TGTGCCAGCAGCTTGAGATATCTAGCGGGAGTCACCGGGGAGCTGTTTTTT. Protein sequence: CASSLRYLAGVTGELFF.

The chain carries TRBV11-1 and TRBJ1-1, with 7 bases matching TRBD1. The length of the CDR3 is 13 residues. The junction had 3 bases not matched to a gene; V was cut back by 5 bases and J by 3 bases. CDR1 is SGHAT and CDR2 is FQDESV in the germline V gene (reference sequence). CDR3 loop: CASSLTGDTEAFF. The DNA of the CDR3 is TGTGCCAGCAGCCTCACAGGGGACACTGAAGCTTTCTTT.

The V and J genes are TRBV5-4 and TRBJ1-5; perhaps TRBD1 as D (5 bases). This CDR3 region has 14 residues. Germline V gene data show CDR1 as SGHNT and CDR2 as YYREEE (reference sequence). V was clipped by 0 bases and J by 2 bases, with 6 bases between them. CDR3 amino acids: CASSLAGGNQPQHF. The CDR3 region has the DNA TGTGCCAGCAGCTTGGCGGGGGGCAATCAGCCCCAGCATTTT. The whole variable domain, remainder taken from reference TRBV5-4 and TRBJ1-5, is ETGVTQSPTHLIKTRGQQVTLRCSSQSGHNTVSWYQQALGQGPQFIFQYYREEENGRGNFPPRFSGLQFPNYSSELNVNALELDDSALYLCASSLAGGNQPQHFGDGTRLSIL.

V and J are TRBV2 and TRBJ1-2; D not certain. Trimming cost V 6 bases and J 6 bases, with 14 bases left between them. The germline V gene has CDR1 SNHLY and CDR2 FYNNEI. This CDR3 region has 13 residues. DNA for the CDR3: TGTGCCAGCAGGTTAGGAGGGAAAGATGGCTACACCTTC. Translation gives CASRLGGKDGYTF.